Below, 24 T cell receptor beta chains from the same sample are listed, as sequenced in a study of T cells in Graves' hyperthyroidism and ophthalmopathy. TCR beta CDR3 sequences were amplified from RNA transcripts. The HTBI primer set drove a first-round RT-PCR of the TCR CDR3. TCRdb re-called the multiplex PCR reads with MiXCR, one entry per CDR3 protein. The repertoire holds approximately 210,000 distinct CDR3 sequences, with 17% as singletons. Material for sequencing was blood. The receptors shown here come from a man between 45 and 60 years old with Graves' hyperthyroidism.

This clonotype was observed at least ten times. The rearrangement joins TRBV3-1 to TRBJ2-7; D may correspond to TRBD1 or TRBD2 (5 bases each). V lost 4 bases and J 9 bases, leaving 22 bases between the germline ends. Germline V lookup: CDR1 LGHDT, CDR2 YNNKEL (reference sequence). The CDR3 has 15 residues. In nucleotides, the CDR3 is TGTGCCAGCAGCCGGAAACAAGATCGGGGCCTTCGGCAGTACTTC. Translation gives CASSRKQDRGLRQYF.

This chain joins TRBV20-1 and TRBJ2-1, with a tentative D call TRBD2 (6 bases). Trimming removed 5 bases from V and 9 bases from J, with 20 bases in between. In germline, CDR1 is DFQATT, CDR2 SNEGSKA (reference sequence). The CDR3 covers 14 residues. The CDR3 protein is CSAPYGTGDPEQFF. The CDR3 nucleotides read TGCAGTGCTCCATACGGGACTGGCGATCCTGAGCAGTTCTTC.

In this sample, this clonotype turned up many times. The chain recombines TRBV29-1 with TRBJ2-2; 13 bases align to TRBD2. Trimming cost V 6 bases and J 6 bases; bases outside gene matches: 10. Germline-derived CDR1 and CDR2 are SQVTM and ANQGSEA. The CDR3 spans 16 residues. CDR3 protein: CSVGLAGEGVAGELFF. CDR3 in DNA: TGCAGCGTCGGACTAGCGGGAGAAGGCGTGGCCGGGGAGCTGTTTTTT.

This clonotype was detected ten times or more. This sequence joins TRBV30 and TRBJ2-5; D may be TRBD1 (6 bases). Per germline, CDR1 GTSNPN and CDR2 SVGIG (reference sequence). V lost 4 bases and J 5 bases, leaving 11 bases between the germline ends. The CDR3 runs to 12 residues. The CDR3 DNA follows: TGTGCCTGGATGGGGGCTGGGGAGACCCAGTACTTC. Translating gives CAWMGAGETQYF.

The chain recombines TRBV20-1 with TRBJ2-7; 13 bases align to TRBD2. In germline, CDR1 is DFQATT, CDR2 SNEGSKA (reference sequence). The CDR3 totals 15 residues. After removal of 3 bases from V and 2 bases from J, the junction contained 4 bases not matched to a gene. CDR3 bases: TGCAGTGCTAGCGGACTAGCGGGAGCAACCTACGAGCAGTACTTC. It specifies CSASGLAGATYEQYF.

This clonotype was detected many times. The chain is built from TRBV27 and TRBJ1-6; 7 bases agree with TRBD1. The trim removed 0 bases at V and 8 bases at J, leaving 13 bases unmatched. This CDR3 has 18 residues. CDR1 is MNHEY, CDR2 SMNVEV, per germline (reference sequence). The CDR3 DNA is TGTGCCAGCAGTTTATCGACTCGACAGGGAGGTGTGTATTCACCCCTCCACTTT. It yields the protein CASSLSTRQGGVYSPLHF.

The rearrangement links TRBV24-1 to TRBJ2-5, with D perhaps TRBD1 (5 bases). The CDR3 is 17 amino acids. The V gene's germline CDR1 is KGHDR and CDR2 SFDVKD. Trimming removed 2 bases from V and 0 bases from J, with 15 bases in between. CDR3 DNA: TGTGCCACCAGTGATTCCCCCCCTGCAGGGTACCAAGAGACCCAGTACTTC. Encoded protein: CATSDSPPAGYQETQYF.

In its sample, this clonotype was seen many times. J is TRBJ2-1 and V is TRBV29-1; D is unresolved. The CDR3 is made up of 12 amino acids. Trimming took 7 bases from V and 6 from J, leaving 13 bases between them. Looked up from germline, CDR1 is SQVTM and CDR2 is ANQGSEA. CDR3 bases: TGCAGCGGAAGAGATGGGGTCAATGAGCAGTTCTTC. It codes for CSGRDGVNEQFF.

In its sample, this clonotype was seen a few times. The gene calls are TRBV18 and TRBJ2-2; D is undetermined. Germline V gene sequence: CDR1 KGHSH, CDR2 LQKENI. V dropped 6 bases and J dropped 0 bases, with 11 bases sitting between them. The CDR3 consists of 15 residues. The chain's CDR3 is CASSSGFANTGELFF. The CDR3 bases are TGTGCCAGCTCTTCAGGTTTCGCGAACACCGGGGAGCTGTTTTTT.

This clonotype was seen a handful of times. The CDR3 region has the DNA TGTGCCAGCAGCCAATTTGGGGGGGAGCTGTTTTTT. Residues: CASSQFGGELFF. The chain employs TRBV2 and TRBJ2-2; no clear D gene. The V and J ends lost 6 bases and 8 bases respectively, with 10 bases between them. CDR1 is SNHLY and CDR2 is FYNNEI in the germline V gene. The CDR3 is 12 amino acids.

V and J are TRBV6-2 or TRBV6-3 and TRBJ1-4; possible D gene TRBD1, 6 bases. This CDR3 is built from 15 residues. The germline V gene encodes CDR1 MNHEY and CDR2 SVGEGT. V was trimmed by 5 bases and J by 5 bases, leaving 15 bases between them. CDR3 sequence (DNA): TGTGCCAGCAGTGAAGGGGGGGCAGGGAATGAAAAACTGTTTTTT. It specifies CASSEGGAGNEKLFF.

In this sample, this clonotype turned up many times. The V gene is TRBV28, the J gene TRBJ2-3, with D hard to call. Trimming cost V 6 bases and J 3 bases, with 16 bases left between them. The germline V gene encodes CDR1 MDHEN and CDR2 SYDVKM. The CDR3 contains 15 residues. The CDR3 nucleotides are TGTGCCAGCAGACTACGGTGGGGTCGAACAGATACGCAGTATTTT. As protein: CASRLRWGRTDTQYF.

This chain links TRBV24-1 with TRBJ2-1; TRBD2 matches at 10 bases. Germline loops: CDR1 KGHDR, CDR2 SFDVKD. The V and J ends lost 5 bases and 5 bases, in that order; junction bases with no gene match: 11. The CDR3 length is 17 residues. The CDR3 sequence is CATSAIRTSGKNNEQFF. For the CDR3, the DNA is TGTGCCACCAGTGCCATCAGGACTAGCGGAAAAAACAATGAGCAGTTCTTC.

V gene TRBV5-1 combines with J gene TRBJ2-7, with a possible D match to TRBD1 (6 bases). Trimming removed 7 bases at V and 2 bases at J, with 13 bases between. The germline CDR1 and CDR2 sequences are SGHRS and YFSETQ. This CDR3 is built from 13 residues. The DNA of the CDR3 is TGCGCCAGCGCTAGTACAGGGCCCTACGAGCAGTACTTC. Encoded protein: CASASTGPYEQYF.

This clonotype showed up many times. The CDR3 reads CASSPIRETYGYTF. The CDR3 coding sequence is TGTGCCAGCTCACCGATAAGGGAAACCTATGGCTACACCTTC. This chain joins TRBV18 and TRBJ1-2; unclear D gene. The germline gives CDR1 KGHSH, CDR2 LQKENI. The CDR3 runs 14 residues. Trimming removed 3 bases from V and 4 bases from J, with 12 bases in between.

This clonotype has a handful of counts. This chain links TRBV10-3 with TRBJ2-1; 10 nucleotides agree with TRBD2. The CDR3 runs to 16 residues. Germline CDR1 ENHRY, CDR2 SYGVKD. V shed 4 bases, J shed 0 bases, and the junction held 3 bases outside the gene matches. DNA of the CDR3: TGTGCCATCAGTGGGACTAGCGGCAGCTCCTACAATGAGCAGTTCTTC. Protein: CAISGTSGSSYNEQFF.

This clonotype was counted only a few times. V usage is TRBV20-1 and J usage is TRBJ1-1, with D possibly matching TRBD1 (5 bases). Germline assignment: CDR1 DFQATT and CDR2 SNEGSKA (reference sequence). V dropped 6 bases and J dropped 5 bases, with 19 bases sitting between them. This CDR3 has 14 residues. CDR3 nucleotide sequence: TGCAGTGCCTACCTCGGGGGGAGTATTACTGAAGCTTTCTTT. Translation gives CSAYLGGSITEAFF.

The chain carries TRBV28 and TRBJ1-2; unclear D gene. V lost 6 bases and J 6 bases, leaving 14 bases between the germline ends. The CDR3 is 13 residues long. In germline, CDR1 is MDHEN, CDR2 SYDVKM. The CDR3 DNA reads TGTGCCAGCAGAGGGCCGTTCCCCGATGGCTACACCTTC. Translating it yields CASRGPFPDGYTF.

J is TRBJ2-1 and V is TRBV4-2; 8 bases line up with TRBD2. The junction had 8 bases not matched to a gene; V was cut back by 4 bases and J by 0 bases. The CDR3 contains 17 residues. CDR1 is LGHNA, CDR2 YNFKEQ, per germline. CDR3 bases: TGTGCCAGCAGCCGGTTCGGACTAGCAGGCTCCTACAATGAGCAGTTCTTC. Protein: CASSRFGLAGSYNEQFF.

The table lists this clonotype with many counts. This chain connects TRBV2 to TRBJ1-6, with D perhaps matching TRBD1 (5 bases). The CDR3 length is 13 residues. Germline lookup yields CDR1 SNHLY and CDR2 FYNNEI. Trimming removed 4 bases from V and 8 bases from J, with 9 bases in between. In nucleotides, the CDR3 is TGTGCCAGCAGTGCAGGGCGGGATTCACCCCTCCACTTT. Protein product: CASSAGRDSPLHF.

The chain carries TRBV5-1 and TRBJ1-2; TRBD1 agrees at 9 bases. J gave up 7 bases and V 8 bases, and 9 bases lay outside the gene matches. Germline CDR1 reads SGHRS; CDR2 reads YFSETQ. The CDR3 length is 13 residues. The DNA for the CDR3 is TGCGCCAGTGAGCCGGGACAGGGTTTTGGCTACACCTTC. It codes for CASEPGQGFGYTF.

This clonotype was seen at least ten times. The chain carries TRBV6-1 and TRBJ1-1; TRBD1 is a possible D gene (6 bases). CDR1 and CDR2 (germline): MNHNS, SASEGT. The CDR3 is made up of 14 amino acids. V was pared by 5 bases and J by 3 bases, with 13 bases between. For the CDR3, the DNA is TGTGCCAGCAGTCAACAGGGATTTCACACTGAAGCTTTCTTT. It is translated as CASSQQGFHTEAFF.

This clonotype occurred many times. The chain employs TRBV18 and TRBJ2-5; tentative D call: TRBD1 (6 bases). CDR1 and CDR2 (germline): KGHSH, LQKENI. The CDR3 totals 14 residues. The ends were cut back, 6 bases at V and 2 bases at J, with 13 bases in the middle. CDR3 in amino acids: CASSLDRQQETQYF. CDR3 nucleotides: TGTGCCAGCTCCTTGGACAGACAACAAGAGACCCAGTACTTC.

This clonotype has a count of ten or more. V is TRBV5-1 and J is TRBJ1-1; TRBD1 matches at 7 bases. The CDR3 has 15 amino acids. The germline CDR1 and CDR2 sequences are SGHRS and YFSETQ. The junction had 7 bases not matched to a gene; V was cut back by 4 bases and J by 1 base. The chain's CDR3 is CASSVIQGQNTEAFF. The DNA of the CDR3 is TGCGCCAGCAGCGTTATACAGGGGCAGAACACTGAAGCTTTCTTT.